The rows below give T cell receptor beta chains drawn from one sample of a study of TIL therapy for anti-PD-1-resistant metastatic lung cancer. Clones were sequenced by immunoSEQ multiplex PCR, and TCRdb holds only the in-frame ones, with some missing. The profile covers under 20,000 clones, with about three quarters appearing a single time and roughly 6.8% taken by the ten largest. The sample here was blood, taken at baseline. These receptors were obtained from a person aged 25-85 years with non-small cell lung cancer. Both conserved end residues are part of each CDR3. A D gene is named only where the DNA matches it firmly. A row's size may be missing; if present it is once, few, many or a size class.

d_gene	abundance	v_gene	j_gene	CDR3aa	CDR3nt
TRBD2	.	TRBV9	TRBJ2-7	CASSAQRGREQYF	TGTGCCAGCAGCGCCCAGCGGGGTAGGGAGCAGTACTTC
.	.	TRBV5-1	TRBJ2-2	CASSLDAGTNTGELFF	TGCGCCAGCAGCTTGGACGCGGGGACGAACACCGGGGAGCTGTTTTTT
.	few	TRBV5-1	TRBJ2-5	CASSPEPGLGATQYF	TGCGCCAGCAGCCCCGAACCGGGACTGGGGGCTACCCAGTACTTC
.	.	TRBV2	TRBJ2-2	CASSPAGTSLSPGELFF	TGTGCCAGCAGTCCCGCCGGCACTAGCCTCTCGCCCGGGGAGCTGTTTTTT
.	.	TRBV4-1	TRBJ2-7	CASSQGLGSGGSEQYF	TGCGCCAGCAGCCAAGGACTCGGCTCAGGGGGGAGCGAGCAGTACTTC
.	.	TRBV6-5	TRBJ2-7	CASSRQAYEQYF	TGTGCCAGCAGCCGGCAGGCCTACGAGCAGTACTTC
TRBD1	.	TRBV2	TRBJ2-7	CASSAPGTDEQYF	TGTGCCAGCAGTGCCCCCGGGACAGACGAGCAGTACTTC
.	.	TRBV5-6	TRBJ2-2	CASRLWGAGELFF	TGTGCCAGCAGGTTATGGGGTGCCGGGGAGCTGTTTTTT
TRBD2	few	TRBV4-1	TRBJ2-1	CASSQEGTSRGDEQFF	TGCGCCAGCAGCCAAGAAGGGACTAGCAGAGGCGATGAGCAGTTCTTC
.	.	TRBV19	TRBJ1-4	CASSIGTGIGYEKLFF	TGTGCCAGTAGTATAGGTACGGGGATCGGTTATGAAAAACTGTTTTTT
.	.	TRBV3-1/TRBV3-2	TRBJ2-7	CASSSDGPLSSYEQYF	TGTGCCAGCAGCTCCGACGGACCCCTGAGCTCCTACGAGCAGTACTTC
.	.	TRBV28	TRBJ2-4	CASSSPQGRGIPAKNIQYF	TGTGCCAGCAGTTCGCCACAGGGGAGGGGTATACCAGCCAAAAACATTCAGTACTTC
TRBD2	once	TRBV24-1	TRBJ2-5	CATSDPSGRETQYF	TGTGCCACCAGTGACCCTAGCGGGAGAGAGACCCAGTACTTC
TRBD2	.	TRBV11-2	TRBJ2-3	CASSLDLGAGGNTQYF	TGTGCCAGCAGCTTAGATCTTGGAGCGGGAGGGAATACGCAGTATTTT
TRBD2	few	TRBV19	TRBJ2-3	CASSIGAWVLAGSTDTQYF	TGTGCCAGTAGTATTGGGGCCTGGGTACTAGCGGGGAGCACAGATACGCAGTATTTT
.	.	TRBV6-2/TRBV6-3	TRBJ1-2	CASSYAPTEIYGYTF	TGTGCCAGCAGTTATGCGCCGACAGAGATCTATGGCTACACCTTC
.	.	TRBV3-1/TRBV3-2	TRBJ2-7	CASSQDLRGRSYEQYF	TGTGCCAGCAGCCAAGATCTGCGGGGCCGCTCCTACGAGCAGTACTTC
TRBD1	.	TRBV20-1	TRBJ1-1	CSASQSRGKAFF	TGCAGTGCTAGTCAAAGCAGGGGGAAAGCTTTCTTT
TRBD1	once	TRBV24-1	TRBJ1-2	CATSDPSGTGYGYTF	TGTGCCACCAGTGACCCCTCCGGGACAGGTTATGGCTACACCTTC
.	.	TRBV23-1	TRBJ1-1	CASSQSRGDMNTEAFF	TGCGCCAGCAGCCAATCCCGGGGGGACATGAACACTGAAGCTTTCTTT
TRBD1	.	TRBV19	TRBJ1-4	CASMTGTSNEKLFF	TGTGCCAGTATGACAGGGACGTCTAATGAAAAACTGTTTTTT
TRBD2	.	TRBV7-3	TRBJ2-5	CASSLLAGGQETQYF	TGTGCCAGCAGCTTACTAGCGGGGGGCCAAGAGACCCAGTACTTC
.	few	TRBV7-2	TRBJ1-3	CASSLALLRGGNTIYF	TGTGCCAGCAGCTTAGCCCTCCTTAGGGGGGGAAACACCATATATTTT
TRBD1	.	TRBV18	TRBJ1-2	CASSPESQGARGYTF	TGTGCCAGCTCACCAGAATCACAGGGGGCACGTGGCTACACCTTC
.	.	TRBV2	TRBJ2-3	CATLLRDTQYF	TGTGCCACCCTTTTGAGGGATACGCAGTATTTT
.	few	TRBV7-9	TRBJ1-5	CASSLASSIQPQHF	TGTGCCAGCAGCTTAGCAAGTTCGATTCAGCCCCAGCATTTT
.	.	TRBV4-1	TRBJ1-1	CASSPNRPNTEAFF	TGCGCCAGCAGCCCTAACAGGCCGAACACTGAAGCTTTCTTT
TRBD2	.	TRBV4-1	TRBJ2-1	CASSRRTSGGVEQFF	TGCGCCAGCAGCCGGCGGACTAGCGGGGGGGTTGAGCAGTTCTTC
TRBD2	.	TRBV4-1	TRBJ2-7	CASSQGLAGGISYEQYF	TGCGCCAGCAGCCAAGGACTAGCGGGAGGGATCTCCTACGAGCAGTACTTC
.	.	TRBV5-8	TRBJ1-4	CASSAGDNEKLFF	TGTGCCAGCAGCGCTGGGGATAATGAAAAACTGTTTTTT
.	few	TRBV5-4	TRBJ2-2	CASSFFTIGGNTGELFF	TGTGCCAGCAGCTTTTTCACTATCGGCGGGAACACCGGGGAGCTGTTTTTT
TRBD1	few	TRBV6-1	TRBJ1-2	CASSEAAGSGGNGYTF	TGTGCCAGCAGTGAAGCGGCGGGTTCAGGGGGCAATGGCTACACCTTC
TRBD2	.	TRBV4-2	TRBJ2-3	CASSQERSGASTDTQYF	TGTGCCAGCAGCCAGGAGCGTAGCGGGGCTAGCACAGATACGCAGTATTTT
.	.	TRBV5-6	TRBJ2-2	CASSLLGALGELFF	TGTGCCAGCAGCTTGCTGGGGGCGCTTGGGGAGCTGTTTTTT
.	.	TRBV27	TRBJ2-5	CASSSRGWMETQYF	TGTGCCAGCAGCTCGAGAGGGTGGATGGAGACCCAGTACTTC
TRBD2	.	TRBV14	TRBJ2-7	CASSFQGGYEQYF	TGTGCCAGCAGCTTCCAGGGAGGGTACGAGCAGTACTTC
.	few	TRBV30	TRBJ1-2	CAWSVSINSYGYTF	TGTGCCTGGAGTGTATCCATCAACAGCTATGGCTACACCTTC
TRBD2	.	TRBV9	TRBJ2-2	CASSVTSGNTGELFF	TGTGCCAGCAGCGTGACTAGCGGGAACACCGGGGAGCTGTTTTTT
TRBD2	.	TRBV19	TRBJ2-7	CASSRLAGASYEQYF	TGTGCCAGTAGTCGACTAGCGGGAGCCTCCTACGAGCAGTACTTC
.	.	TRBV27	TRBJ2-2	CASRRQPNTGELFF	TGTGCCAGCCGAAGACAGCCGAACACCGGGGAGCTGTTTTTT
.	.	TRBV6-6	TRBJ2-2	CASRTNTGELFF	TGTGCCAGCAGGACGAACACCGGGGAGCTGTTTTTT
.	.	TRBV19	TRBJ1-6	CASSPRPEGYNSPLHF	TGTGCCAGTAGTCCGAGGCCGGAGGGCTATAATTCACCCCTCCACTTT
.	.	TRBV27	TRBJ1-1	CASSRFTGTEAFF	TGTGCCAGCAGTCGTTTCACAGGGACTGAAGCTTTCTTT
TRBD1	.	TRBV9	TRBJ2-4	CASSPGQGARGIQYF	TGTGCCAGCAGCCCTGGACAGGGGGCTAGGGGCATTCAGTACTTC
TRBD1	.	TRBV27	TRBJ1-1	CASIQRQGKDTEAFF	TGTGCCAGCATCCAGCGACAGGGGAAAGACACTGAAGCTTTCTTT
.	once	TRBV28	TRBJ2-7	CASRSDSRIYGQYF	TGTGCCAGCAGGTCGGACAGCCGAATCTACGGGCAGTACTTC
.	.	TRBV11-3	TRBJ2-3	CASSLGRATDTQYF	TGTGCCAGCAGCTTGGGCAGGGCCACAGATACGCAGTATTTT
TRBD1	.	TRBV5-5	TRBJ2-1	CASSLAGGSNEQFF	TGTGCCAGCAGCTTGGCAGGGGGAAGCAATGAGCAGTTCTTC
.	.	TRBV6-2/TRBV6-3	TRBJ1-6	CASSYSIFHRDQSRSPLHF	TGTGCCAGCAGTTACTCGATTTTCCATCGGGACCAAAGTAGATCACCCCTCCACTTT
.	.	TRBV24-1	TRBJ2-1	CATSDRTPSSYNEQFF	TGTGCCACCAGTGACCGGACCCCGAGCTCCTACAATGAGCAGTTCTTC
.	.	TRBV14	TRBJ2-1	CASSRFTGTFRSYNEQFF	TGTGCCAGCAGCCGATTCACCGGGACATTCCGTTCCTACAATGAGCAGTTCTTC
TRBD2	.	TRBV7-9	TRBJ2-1	CASSSGLAMGEQFF	TGTGCCAGCAGCTCGGGACTAGCGATGGGTGAGCAGTTCTTC
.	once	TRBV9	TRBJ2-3	CASSGRGGPPGTDTQYF	TGTGCCAGCAGCGGACGCGGGGGCCCACCTGGCACAGATACGCAGTATTTT
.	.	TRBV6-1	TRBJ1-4	CASSERPNEKLFF	TGTGCCAGCAGTGAACGGCCTAATGAAAAACTGTTTTTT
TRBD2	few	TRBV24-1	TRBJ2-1	CATSESGSINNEQFF	TGTGCCACCAGTGAAAGCGGGAGCATTAACAATGAGCAGTTCTTC